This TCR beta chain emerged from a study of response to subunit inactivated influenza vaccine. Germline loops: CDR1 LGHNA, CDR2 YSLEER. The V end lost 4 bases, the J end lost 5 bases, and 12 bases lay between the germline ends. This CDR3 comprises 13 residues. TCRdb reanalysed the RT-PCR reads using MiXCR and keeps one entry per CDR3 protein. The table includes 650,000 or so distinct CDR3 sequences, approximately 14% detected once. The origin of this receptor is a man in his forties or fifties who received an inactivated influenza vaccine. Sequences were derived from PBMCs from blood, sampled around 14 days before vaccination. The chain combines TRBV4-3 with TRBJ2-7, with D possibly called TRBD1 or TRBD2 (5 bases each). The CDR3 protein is CASSPVWGNEQYF. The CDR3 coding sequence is TGCGCCAGCAGCCCCGTCTGGGGGAACGAGCAGTACTTC.